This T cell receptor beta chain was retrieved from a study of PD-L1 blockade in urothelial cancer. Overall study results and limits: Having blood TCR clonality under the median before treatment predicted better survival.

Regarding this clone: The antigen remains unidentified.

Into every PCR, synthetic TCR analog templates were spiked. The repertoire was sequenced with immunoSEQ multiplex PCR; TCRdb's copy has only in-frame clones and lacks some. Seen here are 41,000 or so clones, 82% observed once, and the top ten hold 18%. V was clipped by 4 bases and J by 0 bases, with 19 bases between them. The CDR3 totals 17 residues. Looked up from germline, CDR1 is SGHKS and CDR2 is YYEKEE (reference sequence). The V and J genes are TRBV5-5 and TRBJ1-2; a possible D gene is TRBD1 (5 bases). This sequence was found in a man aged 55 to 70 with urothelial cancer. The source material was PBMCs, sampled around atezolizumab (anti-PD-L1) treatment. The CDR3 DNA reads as TGTGCCAGCAGCATCGACAGCTTACCGAAAGCTAACTATGGCTACACCTTC. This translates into CASSIDSLPKANYGYTF.